The rows below give T cell receptor beta chains drawn from one sample of a study of T cells in Graves' hyperthyroidism and ophthalmopathy. MiXCR, applied by TCRdb to the multiplex PCR reads, yields one record per CDR3 protein. This table has a few hundred thousand distinct CDR3 sequences, roughly 15% appearing once. The specimen sequenced was blood. The receptors were sampled from a woman younger than 35 with Graves' ophthalmopathy. Both conserved end residues are part of each CDR3. Fields, in order: V gene, clone size, CDR3 length, CDR3 protein. Only some rows state a clone size, as once, few, many or a class for expanded clones.

TRBV7-2 | few | 15 | CASSLGPMMSYGYTF
TRBV11-3 | few | 13 | CASTRATSYGYTF
TRBV19 | few | 14 | CASSIAQGNQPQHF
TRBV28 | many | 14 | CASSLTLAADEQFF
TRBV20-1 | many | 13 | CSARASGTDTQYF
TRBV5-4 | - | 14 | CASSLSVGTDTQYF
TRBV28 | many | 17 | CASSHPMGAPKGYEQYF
TRBV20-1 | - | 19 | CSARSDGTQGLYSSYEQYF
TRBV28 | - | 17 | CASSPGTGAGSYNEQFF
TRBV2 | many | 15 | CASRGLAGNLDTQYF
TRBV9 | many | 17 | CASSRQTSGSNRDEQFF
TRBV6-1 | few | 13 | CASSPRQTYGYTF
TRBV29-1 | few | 13 | CSVEDQGLYGYTF
TRBV11-2 | many | 15 | CASSPRGPAIGEQFF
TRBV2 | many | 14 | CASRSGRALDEQFF
TRBV2 | many | 16 | CASSSTGQVDNQPQHF
TRBV20-1 | many | 14 | CSARGGDGNQPQHF
TRBV27 | few | 13 | CASSQVRYQPQHF
TRBV28 | - | 14 | CASSLIGWTGEAFF
TRBV29-1 | many | 13 | CSVRGANTDTQYF
TRBV15 | many | 20 | CATSSAGGASGSLAYNEQFF
TRBV27 | many | 14 | CASSLMQGTDTQYF
TRBV7-9 | few | 14 | CASSSTGPRNEQFF
TRBV12-3/TRBV12-4 | - | 13 | CASSPDRAMREFF
TRBV27 | - | 16 | CASSSPKVGNTGELFF
TRBV4-1 | - | 16 | CASSQENRGSNTEAFF
TRBV10-2 | few | 15 | CASRDTGQMNTEAFF
TRBV30 | many | 16 | CAWSQPAGGPGETQYF
TRBV6-1 | many | 15 | CASSELGEWAGELFF
TRBV6-4 | few | 14 | CASSDSASTDTQYF
TRBV3-1 | many | 15 | CASTPMQGPTYEQYF
TRBV5-1 | many | 15 | CASSPGHSMNTEAFF
TRBV5-5 | - | 16 | CASRTPGQGGNQPQHF
TRBV5-6 | few | 18 | CASSSSTGGKVTNYGYTF
TRBV7-9 | many | 11 | CASSPKNEQFF
TRBV2 | many | 14 | CASKPYQRNTEAFF
TRBV28 | many | 13 | CASRLPTAYEQYF
TRBV11-2 | many | 14 | CASSLFGSAYEQYF